This T cell receptor (beta chain) was profiled in a study of blood T cell repertoires in COVID-19 (dated by TCRdb to the early 2020s). Context from the whole study: The collaborator samples originated in the United States, Italy and Spain and spanned the acute and convalescent phases of COVID-19. The prospective study material was composed of cDNA or gDNA derived from T cells, B-cell-depleted T cells, or PBMCs. The samples were drawn from two sources: the first 160 participants of the ongoing ImmuneRACE study, and 950 to 1,500 subjects contributed by 6 global collaborators. HLA class I and class II types, where available, came from metadata supplied by the sample provider rather than from assay-based typing. The repertoires were made available in a free public database intended to serve as a resource for research on the immune response to SARS-CoV-2. A de-identified subject ID, COVID-19 status, age in years and sex were almost always included in the sample metadata. The dataset comprised deeply sampled blood TCRbeta repertoires from subjects exposed to, actively infected with, or recovered from COVID-19.

On this clone itself: Its antigen is currently not known. Per-base quality was not reported, and no clone a single base away is much larger than it.

The immunoSEQ Assay, a bias-controlled multiplex PCR, was used to amplify TCRbeta CDR3 regions from genomic DNA. The published analysis was carried out like this. Nucleated cell counts per sample were estimated from amplification of reference gene primers within the assay. To quantify the absolute abundance of each unique TCRbeta CDR3 rearrangement, sequence reads were collapsed and filtered. For each sample, productive Simpson clonality was calculated as the square root of Simpson's diversity index over productive rearrangements. TCRdb's version of the immuneACCESS table is confined to in-frame rearrangements and falls short of the full clone set. An unresolved V gene accounts for under half of the shortfall where checked; the remainder is of unknown origin. The V and J calls and clone size come from that table; D and trimming were worked out from the DNA. This sample gives about 140,000 clones in total; around 81% of them show up just once. Of the sample, less than 5.5% falls within the top ten clones.

Each collaborating institution followed its own protocols to collect whole blood in K2EDTA tubes. For TCRbeta analysis, collaborators shipped samples as frozen whole blood, isolated PBMCs, or DNA extracted from either of those sample types. The CDR3 numbers 16 residues from cysteine through phenylalanine. Here the CDR3 DNA is all that survives: 48 bases in frame from base 1. In the germline V gene, CDR1 corresponds to SGHRS and CDR2 to YFSETQ. Germline trimming: 3 bases from V, 4 bases from J; junction bases outside gene matches: 8. What the work shows at the level of the full study, not this receptor alone: How much clinical and demographic metadata was included differed by source and by participant, and the metadata was provided uncurated.

The sample comprised peripheral blood. The V and J segments used are TRBV5-1 and TRBJ1-3; TRBD1 agrees with 9 junctional bases. This TCR was recovered from a woman aged 45-60 years with acute or convalescent COVID-19. CDR3 protein: CASSSGGQGTGNTIYF. The DNA sequence follows: TGCGCCAGCAGCTCGGGAGGACAGGGGACGGGAAACACCATATATTTT.